The following is a TCR beta chain sequence with its context. The sample is drawn from a study of T-cell memory formation after mild COVID-19. TCRdb re-called the 5' RACE reads through MiXCR, storing one row per CDR3 protein. The table has about 290,000 distinct CDR3 sequences, roughly 15% seen once. Germline V lookup: CDR1 SGHKS, CDR2 YYEKEE (reference sequence). V gave up 4 bases and J gave up 2 bases, with 8 bases separating them. The CDR3 is 13 residues long. The sequenced sample was PBMCs or a T cell subset sorted from them (not recorded which). V gene TRBV5-5 combines with J gene TRBJ2-3, with unresolved D. This TCR derives from a man aged 18 to 30 who had mild COVID-19 (a few samples of this study predate the infection). Cell type and time point are not known. The CDR3 sequence: CASSRPDTDTQYF. CDR3 nucleotide sequence: TGTGCCAGCAGCCGACCAGACACAGATACGCAGTATTTT. Complete variable domain (other parts from reference TRBV5-5 and TRBJ2-3): DAGVTQSPTHLIKTRGQQVTLRCSPISGHKSVSWYQQVLGQGPQFIFQYYEKEERGRGNFPDRFSARQFPNYSSELNVNALLLGDSALYLCASSRPDTDTQYFGPGTRLTVL.